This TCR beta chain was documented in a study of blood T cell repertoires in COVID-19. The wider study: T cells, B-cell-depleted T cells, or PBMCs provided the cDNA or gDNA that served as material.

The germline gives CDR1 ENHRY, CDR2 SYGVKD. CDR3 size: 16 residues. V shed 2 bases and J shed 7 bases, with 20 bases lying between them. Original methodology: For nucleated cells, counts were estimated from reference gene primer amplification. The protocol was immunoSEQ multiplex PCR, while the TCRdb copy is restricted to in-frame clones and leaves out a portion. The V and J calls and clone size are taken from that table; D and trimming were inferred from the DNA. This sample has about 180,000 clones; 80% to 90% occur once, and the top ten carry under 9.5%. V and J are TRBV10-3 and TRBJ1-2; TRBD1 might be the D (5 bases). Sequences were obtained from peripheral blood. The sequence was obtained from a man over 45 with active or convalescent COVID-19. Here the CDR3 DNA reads TGTGCCATCAGTGAGCCTTTCGGTAAGGGGTTGGTTGGCTACACCTTC. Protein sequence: CAISEPFGKGLVGYTF.